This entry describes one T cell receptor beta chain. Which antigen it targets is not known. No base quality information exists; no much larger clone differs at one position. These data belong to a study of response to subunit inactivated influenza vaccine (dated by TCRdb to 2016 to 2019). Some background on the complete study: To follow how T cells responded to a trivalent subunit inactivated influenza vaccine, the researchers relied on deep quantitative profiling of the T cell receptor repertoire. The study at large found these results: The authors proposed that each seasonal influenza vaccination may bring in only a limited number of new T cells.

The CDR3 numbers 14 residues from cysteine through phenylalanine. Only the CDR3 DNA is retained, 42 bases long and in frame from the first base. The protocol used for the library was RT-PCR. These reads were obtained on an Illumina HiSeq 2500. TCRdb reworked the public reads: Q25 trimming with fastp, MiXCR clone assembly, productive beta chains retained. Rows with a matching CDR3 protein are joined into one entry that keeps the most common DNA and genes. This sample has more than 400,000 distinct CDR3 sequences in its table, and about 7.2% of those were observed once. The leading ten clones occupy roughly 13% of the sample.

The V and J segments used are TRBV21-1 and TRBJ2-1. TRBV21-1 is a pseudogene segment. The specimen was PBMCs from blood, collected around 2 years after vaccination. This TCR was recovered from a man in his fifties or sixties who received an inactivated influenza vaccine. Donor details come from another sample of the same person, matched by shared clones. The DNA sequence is TGTGCCAGCAGCATGGGTCAGTTGCACAATGAGCAGTTCTTC. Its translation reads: CASSMGQLHNEQFF.